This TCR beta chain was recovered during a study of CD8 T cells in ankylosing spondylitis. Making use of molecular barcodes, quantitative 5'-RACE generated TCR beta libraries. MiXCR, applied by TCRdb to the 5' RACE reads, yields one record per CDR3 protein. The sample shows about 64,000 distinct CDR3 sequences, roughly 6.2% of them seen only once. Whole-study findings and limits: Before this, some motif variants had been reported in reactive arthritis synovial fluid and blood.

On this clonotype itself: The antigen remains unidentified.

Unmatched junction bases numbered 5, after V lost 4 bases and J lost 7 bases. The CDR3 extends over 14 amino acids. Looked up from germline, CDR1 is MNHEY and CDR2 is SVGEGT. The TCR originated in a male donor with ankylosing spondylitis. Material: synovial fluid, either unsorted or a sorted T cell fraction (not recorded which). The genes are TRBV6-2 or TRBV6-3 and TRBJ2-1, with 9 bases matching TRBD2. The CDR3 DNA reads TGTGCCAGCAGTTGGAATAGCGGGAGTAATGAGCAGTTCTTC. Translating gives CASSWNSGSNEQFF.